This TCR beta chain is drawn from a study of T cell changes during pregnancy in multiple sclerosis. Sequencing was performed with immunoSEQ multiplex PCR; in TCRdb, only in-frame clones are kept and a portion is missing. The sample includes approximately 90,000 clones, approximately 94% seen only once; the top ten take under 0.85%. This CDR3 has 14 amino acids. Germline V gene sequence: CDR1 MGHRA, CDR2 YSYEKL. The TCR sequence derives from a female donor with multiple sclerosis, enrolled in a pregnancy study. Material: peripheral blood, obtained in the third trimester of pregnancy. This chain uses TRBV4-1 with TRBJ2-5; TRBD1 matches 7 bases. The DNA end is more similar to TRBJ2-7, so the J call may be wrong. CDR3 sequence reads: CASSQGGQYYEQYF. CDR3 DNA sequence: TGCGCCAGCAGCCAAGGGGGACAGTACTACGAGCAGTACTTC.